Shown below are 8 T cell receptor beta chains from a single sample sequenced in a study of memory CD4+ T cells and cytomegalovirus serostatus. Single viable CD3+CD4+CD8-CD45RO+ cells were sorted as the memory CD4+ T cells. Only in-frame clones appear in the TCRdb table, and some are missing; sequencing was by immunoSEQ multiplex PCR. The sample shows 55,000 to 65,000 clones, 82% of them seen only once. Sequencing input: memory CD4+ T cells from blood. These TCRs come from an adult in good health and CMV-seronegative. Some clones in this sample may be carry-over from other donors' samples.

The V call is TRBV7-9, the J call TRBJ2-5; D is perhaps TRBD2 (5 bases). Between the trimmed V and J ends, which lost 2 bases and 4 bases, there was a span of 17 bases. The CDR3 is made up of 16 amino acids. Germline CDR1 SEHNR, CDR2 FQNEAQ (reference sequence). CDR3 region: CASSLLRGSLRETQYF. In DNA, the CDR3 is TGTGCCAGCAGCTTATTGAGAGGGAGTCTCCGAGAGACCCAGTACTTC.

This clone was observed a handful of times. The V and J genes are TRBV5-1 and TRBJ1-5; TRBD1 agrees at 12 bases. Per the germline V gene, CDR1 is SGHRS and CDR2 is YFSETQ. The J segment lost 4 bases and the V segment lost 5 bases, leaving 16 bases of the junction unmatched. The CDR3 is made up of 19 amino acids. The CDR3 DNA is TGCGCCAGCAGTCAAACCCGGGACAGGGGGCATCTAGGGAATCAGCCCCAGCATTTT. This encodes CASSQTRDRGHLGNQPQHF.

The chain links TRBV5-1 to TRBJ1-1; 8 nucleotides align to TRBD1. Looked up from germline, CDR1 is SGHRS and CDR2 is YFSETQ. The ends lost 5 bases at V and 1 base at J; junction bases unmatched: 7. The CDR3 contains 15 residues. This CDR3 reads CASRPQGQGNTEAFF. CDR3 in DNA: TGCGCCAGCAGACCACAAGGACAGGGGAACACTGAAGCTTTCTTT.

This rearrangement joins TRBV19 to TRBJ1-6; D is perhaps TRBD1 (6 bases). The CDR3 spans 14 residues. Germline CDR1 is LNHDA and CDR2 is SQIVND (reference sequence). V was cut by 7 bases and J by 12 bases, with 19 bases left in between. CDR3 sequence: CASTSSGGGLPLHF. The CDR3, as DNA: TGTGCCAGTACCTCGTCCGGAGGGGGGTTACCCCTCCACTTT.

This rearrangement joins TRBV5-1 to TRBJ2-7; 11 nucleotides match TRBD2. Trimming removed 4 bases from V and 0 bases from J; junction bases left unmatched: 3. Germline CDR1 and CDR2: SGHRS and YFSETQ. The CDR3 runs to 15 residues. The CDR3 region is CASSMTSGNSYEQYF. For the CDR3, the DNA is TGCGCCAGCAGCATGACTAGCGGGAACTCCTACGAGCAGTACTTC. Complete variable domain (other parts from reference TRBV5-1 and TRBJ2-7): KAGVTQTPRYLIKTRGQQVTLSCSPISGHRSVSWYQQTPGQGLQFLFEYFSETQRNKGNFPGRFSGRQFSNSRSEMNVSTLELGDSALYLCASSMTSGNSYEQYFGPGTRLTVT.

V and J are TRBV5-1 and TRBJ2-2; a possible D gene is TRBD1 (5 bases). CDR3 length: 16 residues. The V gene lost 0 bases and the J gene lost 5 bases, with 14 bases spanning the gap. Germline V gene data show CDR1 as SGHRS and CDR2 as YFSETQ. The CDR3 loop is CASSLVTGARTGELFF. As DNA, the CDR3 is TGCGCCAGCAGCTTGGTTACAGGAGCGCGGACCGGGGAGCTGTTTTTT.

This sequence joins TRBV6-4 and TRBJ2-1, with 10 positions matching TRBD1. V lost 5 bases, J lost 8 bases, and 9 bases stayed unmatched. Germline V gene lookup returns CDR1 MRHNA and CDR2 SNTAGT. The CDR3 extends over 15 amino acids. CDR3 sequence (DNA): TGTGCCAGCAGTCCGGACAGGGGGACTTTCGATGAGCAGTTCTTC. Translation gives CASSPDRGTFDEQFF.

The chain has TRBV20-1 and TRBJ1-2; D not certain. The CDR3 is 11 amino acids. Germline V lookup: CDR1 DFQATT, CDR2 SNEGSKA (reference sequence). The ends were cut back, 7 bases at V and 4 bases at J, with 10 bases in the middle. The CDR3 DNA is TGCAGTGTCTCGACGGGCTATGGCTACACCTTC. Translating it yields CSVSTGYGYTF.